The present T cell receptor beta chain was sequenced within a study of blood T cell repertoires in COVID-19. Study overall: The study drew acute and convalescent COVID-19 samples from the United States, Italy and Spain.

This clone was seen once. Sequenced by immunoSEQ multiplex PCR; TCRdb stores in-frame clones only, minus some. The sample has some 83,000 clones, roughly nine tenths seen once. The sequencing sample was made of peripheral blood. The TCR originated in a middle-aged man with acute or convalescent COVID-19.

The CDR3 reads CASSVEQTLGPDSGANVLTF. In DNA form, the CDR3 reads TGTGCCAGCAGCGTAGAACAAACTTTGGGGCCAGACTCTGGGGCCAACGTCCTGACTTTC. The chain uses TRBV9 and TRBJ2-6, with TRBD1 as a possible D gene (5 bases). CDR1 and CDR2 (germline): SGDLS, YYNGEE. Between the trimmed V and J ends, which lost 0 bases and 0 bases, there was a span of 19 bases. The CDR3 extends over 20 amino acids.